This TCR beta chain was captured by sequencing in a study of cytomegalovirus exposure and HLA in healthy donors. Whole-study context: Earlier work reported some 110 million unique TCR beta sequences from some 180 million T cells.

The PCR was carried out with 60 Vbeta primers and 13 Jbeta primers. The table came from immunoSEQ multiplex PCR; TCRdb's copy has only in-frame clones and leaves some out. This sample has 150,000 to 250,000 clones; 65% to 80% occur once, and the top ten carry about 4.4%. Samples came from healthy bone marrow donors. General study findings and limits: Rare sequences made up most TCRs, while some public TCRs were found in many donors. Associated with cytomegalovirus, according to the listing, were about 160 TCR beta chains.

The V gene lost 0 bases and the J gene lost 4 bases, with 13 bases spanning the gap. This CDR3 is 15 amino acids long. Germline CDR1 reads SGHRS; CDR2 reads YFSETQ. This clone was recorded once. What it recognizes is unknown. V gene TRBV5-1 combines with J gene TRBJ1-2; a weak D match, TRBD1 (6 bases). The sequence was obtained from a woman aged 25 to 39 in good health and CMV-seropositive. Sequencing was done on a sample of PBMCs. The CDR3 loop is CASSLAHGGAYGYTF. DNA for the CDR3: TGCGCCAGCAGCTTGGCCCATGGGGGGGCCTATGGCTACACCTTC.